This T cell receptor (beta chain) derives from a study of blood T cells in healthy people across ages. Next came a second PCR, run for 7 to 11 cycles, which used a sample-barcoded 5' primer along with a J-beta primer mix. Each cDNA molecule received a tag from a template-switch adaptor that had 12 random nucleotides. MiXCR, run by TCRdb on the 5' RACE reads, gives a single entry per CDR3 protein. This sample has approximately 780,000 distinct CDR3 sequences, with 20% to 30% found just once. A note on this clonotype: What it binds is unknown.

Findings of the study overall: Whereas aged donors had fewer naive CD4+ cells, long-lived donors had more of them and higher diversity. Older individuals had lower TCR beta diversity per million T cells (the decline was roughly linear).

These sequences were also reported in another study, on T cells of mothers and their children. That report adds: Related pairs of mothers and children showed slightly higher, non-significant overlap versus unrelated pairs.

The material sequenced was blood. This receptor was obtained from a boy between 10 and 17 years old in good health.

The CDR3 region is CASSRPGTGGYNEQFF. CDR3 coding DNA: TGTGCCAGCAGCCGCCCCGGGACAGGGGGTTACAATGAGCAGTTCTTC. The chain has TRBV14 and TRBJ2-1; 11 bases fit TRBD1. The CDR3 sequence is 16 residues long. J was trimmed by 4 bases and V by 4 bases; bases with no gene match: 6. Germline CDR1 and CDR2: SGHDN and FVKESK. Full variable domain (rest looked up from reference TRBV14 and TRBJ2-1): EAGVTQFPSHSVIEKGQTVTLRCDPISGHDNLYWYRRVMGKEIKFLLHFVKESKQDESGMPNNRFLAERTGGTYSTLKVQPAELEDSGVYFCASSRPGTGGYNEQFFGPGTRLTVL.